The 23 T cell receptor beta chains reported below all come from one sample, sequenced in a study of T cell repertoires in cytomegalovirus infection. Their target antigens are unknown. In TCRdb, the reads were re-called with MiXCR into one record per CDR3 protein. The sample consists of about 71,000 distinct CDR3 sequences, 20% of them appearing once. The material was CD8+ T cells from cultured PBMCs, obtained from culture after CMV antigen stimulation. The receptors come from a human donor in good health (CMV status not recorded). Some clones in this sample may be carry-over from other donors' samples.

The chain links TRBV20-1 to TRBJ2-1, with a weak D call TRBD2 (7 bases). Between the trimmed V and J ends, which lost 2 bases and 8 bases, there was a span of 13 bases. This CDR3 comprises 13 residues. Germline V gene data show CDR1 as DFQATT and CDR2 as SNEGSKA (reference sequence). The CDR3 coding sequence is TGCAGTGCTAGAACCACAGGGAGGGATGAGCAGTTCTTC. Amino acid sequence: CSARTTGRDEQFF.

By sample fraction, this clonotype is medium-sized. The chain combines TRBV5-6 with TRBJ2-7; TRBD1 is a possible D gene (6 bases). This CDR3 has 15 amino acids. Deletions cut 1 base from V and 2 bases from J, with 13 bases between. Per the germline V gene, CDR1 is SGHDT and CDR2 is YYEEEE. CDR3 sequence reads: CASSLFTGRPYEQYF. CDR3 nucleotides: TGTGCCAGCAGCTTGTTTACAGGGCGCCCCTACGAGCAGTACTTC.

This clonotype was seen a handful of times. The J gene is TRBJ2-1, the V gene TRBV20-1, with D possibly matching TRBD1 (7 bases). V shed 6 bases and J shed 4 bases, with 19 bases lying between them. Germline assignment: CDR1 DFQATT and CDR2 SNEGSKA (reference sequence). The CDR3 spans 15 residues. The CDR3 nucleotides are TGCAGTGCGAGACAGGGTTGGAGGGTGTACAATGAGCAGTTCTTC. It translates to CSARQGWRVYNEQFF.

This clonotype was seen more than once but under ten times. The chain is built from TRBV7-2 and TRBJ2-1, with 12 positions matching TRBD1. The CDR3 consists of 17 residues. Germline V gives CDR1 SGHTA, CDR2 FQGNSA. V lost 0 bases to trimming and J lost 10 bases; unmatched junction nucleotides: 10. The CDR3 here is CASSLAPPGQGAHEQFF. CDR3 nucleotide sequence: TGTGCCAGCAGCTTAGCGCCACCGGGACAGGGGGCGCACGAGCAGTTCTTC.

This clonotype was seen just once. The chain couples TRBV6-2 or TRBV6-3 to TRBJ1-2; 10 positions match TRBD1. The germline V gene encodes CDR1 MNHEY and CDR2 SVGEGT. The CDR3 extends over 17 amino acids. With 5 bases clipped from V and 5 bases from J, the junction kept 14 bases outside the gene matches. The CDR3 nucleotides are TGTGCCAGCAGTCTACGGACAGGGGGAAGAGAGTTATATGGCTACACCTTC. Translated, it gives CASSLRTGGRELYGYTF.

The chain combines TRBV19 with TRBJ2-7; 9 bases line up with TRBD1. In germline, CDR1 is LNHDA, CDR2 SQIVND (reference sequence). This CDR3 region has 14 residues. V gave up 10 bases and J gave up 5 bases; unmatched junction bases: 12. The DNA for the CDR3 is TGTGCCATTATACTGCCGGGACAGGGAAACGAGCAGTACTTC. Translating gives CAIILPGQGNEQYF.

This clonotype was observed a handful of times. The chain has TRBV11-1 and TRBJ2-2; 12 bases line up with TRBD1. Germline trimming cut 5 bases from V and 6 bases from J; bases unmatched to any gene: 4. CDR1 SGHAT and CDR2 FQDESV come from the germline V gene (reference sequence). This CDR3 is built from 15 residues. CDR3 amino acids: CASSGGTGGPGELFF. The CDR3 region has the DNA TGTGCCAGCAGCGGGGGGACAGGGGGCCCCGGGGAGCTGTTTTTT.

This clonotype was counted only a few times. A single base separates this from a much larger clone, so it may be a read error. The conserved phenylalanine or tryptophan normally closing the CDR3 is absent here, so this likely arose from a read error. The CDR3 nucleotides are TGTGCCAGCAGTCTGGGGACCGCGAACACCGGGGAGCTGTTTCTT. Its translation is CASSLGTANTGELFL. The gene calls are TRBV12-3 or TRBV12-4 and TRBJ2-2; perhaps D is TRBD1 or TRBD2 (5 bases each). The V and J ends lost 5 bases and 0 bases respectively, with 10 bases between them. This CDR3 has 15 residues.

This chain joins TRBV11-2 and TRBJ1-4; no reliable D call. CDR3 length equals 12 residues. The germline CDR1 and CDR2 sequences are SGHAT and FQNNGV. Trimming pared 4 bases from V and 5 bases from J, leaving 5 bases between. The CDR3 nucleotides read TGTGCCAGCAGCTCCCTCAATGAAAAACTGTTTTTT. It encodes CASSSLNEKLFF. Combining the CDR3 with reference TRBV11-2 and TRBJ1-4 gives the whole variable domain EAGVAQSPRYKIIEKRQSVAFWCNPISGHATLYWYQQILGQGPKLLIQFQNNGVVDDSQLPKDRFSAERLKGVDSTLKIQPAKLEDSAVYLCASSSLNEKLFFGSGTQLSVL.

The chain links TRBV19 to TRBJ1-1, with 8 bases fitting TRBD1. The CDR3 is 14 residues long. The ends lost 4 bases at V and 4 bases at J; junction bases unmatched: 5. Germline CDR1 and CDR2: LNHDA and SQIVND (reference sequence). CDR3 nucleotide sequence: TGTGCCAGTAGTAACGCAGGGGGCTTCACTGAAGCTTTCTTT. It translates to CASSNAGGFTEAFF.

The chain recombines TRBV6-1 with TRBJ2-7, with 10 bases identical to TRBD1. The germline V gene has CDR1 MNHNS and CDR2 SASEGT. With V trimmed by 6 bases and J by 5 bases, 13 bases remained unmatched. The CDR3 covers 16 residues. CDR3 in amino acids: CASREMTGGVEDEQYF. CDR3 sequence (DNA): TGTGCCAGCAGGGAGATGACAGGGGGCGTGGAAGACGAGCAGTACTTC.

The CDR3 region is CASSLRLEYEQYF. CDR3 nucleotide sequence: TGCGCCAGCAGCCTAAGACTGGAGTACGAGCAGTACTTC. The chain couples TRBV4-1 to TRBJ2-7; no clear D gene. The CDR3 extends over 13 amino acids. The germline V and J ends were trimmed by 4 bases and 4 bases, with 11 bases remaining between them. From germline, CDR1 is MGHRA and CDR2 YSYEKL.

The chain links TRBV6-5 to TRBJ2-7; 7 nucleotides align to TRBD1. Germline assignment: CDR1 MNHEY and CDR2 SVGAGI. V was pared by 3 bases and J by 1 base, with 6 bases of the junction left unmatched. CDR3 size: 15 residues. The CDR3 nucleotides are TGTGCCAGCAGTTATTCCGGACAGGTTTCCTACGAGCAGTACTTC. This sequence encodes CASSYSGQVSYEQYF.

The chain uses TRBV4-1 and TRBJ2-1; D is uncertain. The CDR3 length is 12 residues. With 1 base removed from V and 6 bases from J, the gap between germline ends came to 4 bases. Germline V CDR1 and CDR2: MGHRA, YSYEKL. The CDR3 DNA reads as TGCGCCAGCAGCCAAGGGGGCAATGAGCAGTTCTTC. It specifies CASSQGGNEQFF.

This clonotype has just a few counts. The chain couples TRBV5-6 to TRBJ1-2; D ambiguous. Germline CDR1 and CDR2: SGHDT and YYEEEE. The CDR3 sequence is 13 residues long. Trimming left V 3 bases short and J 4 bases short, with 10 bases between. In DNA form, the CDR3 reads TGTGCCAGCAGCTCCCGGACGTCCTATGGCTACACCTTC. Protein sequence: CASSSRTSYGYTF.

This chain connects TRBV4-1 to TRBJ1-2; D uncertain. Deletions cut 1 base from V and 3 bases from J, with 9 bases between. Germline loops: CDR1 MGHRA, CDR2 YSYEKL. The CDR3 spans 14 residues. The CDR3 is CASSQVNAYYGYTF. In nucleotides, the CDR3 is TGCGCCAGCAGCCAAGTGAACGCTTACTATGGCTACACCTTC.

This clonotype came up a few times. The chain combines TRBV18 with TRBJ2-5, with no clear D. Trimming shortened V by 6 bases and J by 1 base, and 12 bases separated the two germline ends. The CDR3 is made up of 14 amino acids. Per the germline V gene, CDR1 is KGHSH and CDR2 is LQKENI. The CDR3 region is CASSQEMLQETQYF. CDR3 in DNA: TGTGCCAGCTCTCAGGAAATGCTCCAAGAGACCCAGTACTTC.

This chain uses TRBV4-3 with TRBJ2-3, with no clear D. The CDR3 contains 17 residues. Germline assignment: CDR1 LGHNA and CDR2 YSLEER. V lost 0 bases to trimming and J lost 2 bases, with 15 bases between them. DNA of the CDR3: TGCGCCAGCAGCCAAGATCTTGACTTCCTCGACACAGATACGCAGTATTTT. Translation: CASSQDLDFLDTDTQYF.

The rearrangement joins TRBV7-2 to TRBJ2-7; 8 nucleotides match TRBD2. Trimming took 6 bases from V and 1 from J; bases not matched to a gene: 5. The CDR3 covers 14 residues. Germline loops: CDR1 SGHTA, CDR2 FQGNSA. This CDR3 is CASSRRGASYEQYF. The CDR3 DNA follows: TGTGCCAGCAGTAGGCGGGGGGCGTCCTACGAGCAGTACTTC.

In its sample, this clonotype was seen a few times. The CDR3 DNA sequence: TGTGCCAGCAGTTTGGTAGTGGGGGGGGACCAGCCCCAGCATTTT. This sequence encodes CASSLVVGGDQPQHF. The chain combines TRBV12-3 or TRBV12-4 with TRBJ1-5, with D possibly matching TRBD1 (5 bases). The CDR3 spans 15 residues. V lost 3 bases and J lost 7, with 16 bases in between.

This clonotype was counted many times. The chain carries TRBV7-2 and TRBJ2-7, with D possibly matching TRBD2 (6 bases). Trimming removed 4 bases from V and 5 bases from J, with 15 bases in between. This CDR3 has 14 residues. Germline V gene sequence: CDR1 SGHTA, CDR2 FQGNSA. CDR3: CASSSDGTLDEQYF. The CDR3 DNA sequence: TGTGCCAGCAGCTCCGACGGGACTTTGGACGAGCAGTACTTC.

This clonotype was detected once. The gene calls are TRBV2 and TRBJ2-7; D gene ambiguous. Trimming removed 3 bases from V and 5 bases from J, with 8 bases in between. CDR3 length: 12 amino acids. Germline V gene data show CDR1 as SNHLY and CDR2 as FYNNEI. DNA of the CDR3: TGTGCCAGCAGTGACGGGTACGACGAGCAGTACTTC. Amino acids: CASSDGYDEQYF.

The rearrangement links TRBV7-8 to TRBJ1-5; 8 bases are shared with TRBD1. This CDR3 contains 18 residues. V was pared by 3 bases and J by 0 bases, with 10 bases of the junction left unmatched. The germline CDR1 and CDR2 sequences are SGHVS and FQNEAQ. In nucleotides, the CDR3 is TGTGCCAGCAGCTTTGAAAGAAACAGGGGGAGTAGCAATCAGCCCCAGCATTTT. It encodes CASSFERNRGSSNQPQHF. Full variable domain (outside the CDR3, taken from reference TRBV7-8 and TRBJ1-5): GAGVSQSPRYKVAKRGQDVALRCDPISGHVSLFWYQQALGQGPEFLTYFQNEAQLDKSGLPSDRFFAERPEGSVSTLKIQRTQQEDSAVYLCASSFERNRGSSNQPQHFGDGTRLSIL.